The clone carrying this TCR beta chain was picked up a small number of times. Its antigen is not known. The data stem from a study of T cells after yellow fever vaccination. Universal primer sites and UMIs were introduced during 5'RACE template-switching synthesis of TCR cDNA. Each CDR3 protein gets one entry after TCRdb re-called the 5' RACE reads with MiXCR. The repertoire holds under 600,000 distinct CDR3 sequences, around a fifth seen once, with about 17% in the top ten. The CDR3 extends over 15 amino acids. The germline V gene encodes CDR1 SEHNR and CDR2 FQNEAQ (reference sequence). The trim removed 5 bases at V and 5 bases at J, leaving 8 bases unmatched. General study results and limits: One caveat is that FACS-sorted repertoires could contain abundant clonotypes contaminating from the bulk population. After the booster, over 95% of CD4 and more than 85% of CD8 primary-response clones were re-detected.

Source: PBMCs, taken 20 to 25 days after the first yellow fever vaccination. The chain links TRBV7-9 to TRBJ2-2; 7 bases agree with TRBD1. The sequence was collected from a man between 18 and 35 years old who received the YFV17D yellow fever vaccine. CDR3 residues: CASSPIRDRTGELFF. CDR3 bases: TGTGCCAGCAGCCCGATACGGGACAGAACCGGGGAGCTGTTTTTT.